This T cell receptor (beta chain) was found in a study of CD8 T cells in ankylosing spondylitis. This clonotype occurred once. Its antigen is not identified. CDR1 and CDR2 (germline): MGHDK, SYGVNS. Unmatched junction bases numbered 20, after V lost 6 bases and J lost 4 bases. The CDR3 extends over 20 amino acids. In making TCR beta libraries, quantitative 5'-RACE with molecular barcodes was used. MiXCR, applied by TCRdb to the 5' RACE reads, yields one record per CDR3 protein. The profile covers 200,000 to 250,000 distinct CDR3 sequences, with about 26% appearing a single time and about 6.9% taken by the ten largest. Overall study results and limits: A TCR beta motif of under 10 highly homologous variants appeared characteristic of ankylosing spondylitis blood. Disease-linked clones proved CD8+ and comparatively uncommon in peripheral blood. Clones linked to disease were reported to show significant enrichment in matched ankylosing spondylitis synovial fluid.

This sequence joins TRBV25-1 and TRBJ2-1; 11 nucleotides match TRBD2. The origin of this receptor is a male donor with ankylosing spondylitis or in good health (not recorded which). The sample was blood, either unsorted or a sorted T cell fraction (not recorded which). CDR3 sequence: CASREDLGLAGRYVYNEQFF. DNA for the CDR3: TGTGCCAGCAGAGAGGATCTAGGACTAGCGGGCCGTTACGTGTACAATGAGCAGTTCTTC. Complete variable domain (other parts from reference TRBV25-1 and TRBJ2-1): EADIYQTPRYLVIGTGKKITLECSQTMGHDKMYWYQQDPGMELHLIHYSYGVNSTEKGDLSSESTVSRIRTEHFPLTLESARPSHTSQYLCASREDLGLAGRYVYNEQFFGPGTRLTVL.